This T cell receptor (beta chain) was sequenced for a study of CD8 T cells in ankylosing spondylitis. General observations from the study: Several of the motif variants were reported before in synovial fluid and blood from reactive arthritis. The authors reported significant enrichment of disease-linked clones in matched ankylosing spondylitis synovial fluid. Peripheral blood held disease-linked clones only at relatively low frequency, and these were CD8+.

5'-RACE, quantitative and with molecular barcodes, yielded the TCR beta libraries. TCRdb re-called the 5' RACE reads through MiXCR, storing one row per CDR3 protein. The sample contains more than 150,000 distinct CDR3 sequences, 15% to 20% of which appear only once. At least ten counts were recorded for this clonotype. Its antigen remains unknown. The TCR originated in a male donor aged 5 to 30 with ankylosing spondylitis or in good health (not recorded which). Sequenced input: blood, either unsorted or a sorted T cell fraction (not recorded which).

This CDR3 is CASSLTGTGGNEQFF. DNA for the CDR3: TGTGCCAGCAGCCTGACCGGGACAGGGGGCAATGAGCAGTTCTTC. The chain couples TRBV7-9 to TRBJ2-1; 11 nucleotides line up with TRBD1. CDR3 length: 15 residues. V shed 5 bases, J shed 6 bases, and the junction held 6 bases outside the gene matches. Per germline, CDR1 SEHNR and CDR2 FQNEAQ (reference sequence). The whole variable domain, remainder taken from reference TRBV7-9 and TRBJ2-1, is DTGVSQNPRHKITKRGQNVTFRCDPISEHNRLYWYRQTLGQGPEFLTYFQNEAQLEKSRLLSDRFSAERPKGSFSTLEIQRTEQGDSAMYLCASSLTGTGGNEQFFGPGTRLTVL.